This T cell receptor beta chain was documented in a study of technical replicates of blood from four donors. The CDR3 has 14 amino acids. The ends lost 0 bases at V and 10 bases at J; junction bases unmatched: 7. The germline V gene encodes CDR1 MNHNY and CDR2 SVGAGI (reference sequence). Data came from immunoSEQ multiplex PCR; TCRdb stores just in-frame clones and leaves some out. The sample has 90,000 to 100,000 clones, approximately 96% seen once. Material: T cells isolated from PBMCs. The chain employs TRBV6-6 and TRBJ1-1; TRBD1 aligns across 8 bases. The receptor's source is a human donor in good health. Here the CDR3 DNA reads TGTGCCAGCAGTTACTCGGTGACAGGGGAGGGAGCTTTCTTT. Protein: CASSYSVTGEGAFF.